The 4 T cell receptor beta chains in this list originate from one sample, sequenced in a study of identical twins. TCRdb recomputed calls from the 5' RACE reads with MiXCR, one row per CDR3 protein. This sample has 400,000 to 500,000 distinct CDR3 sequences, with approximately 18% found just once. Sequenced material: naive T cells sorted from blood. All receptors come from a man aged 45 to 65 in good health.

This clonotype came up many times. The genes are TRBV12-3 or TRBV12-4 and TRBJ1-1, with D unresolved. The CDR3 is 15 amino acids. V was shortened by 1 base and J by 0 bases, with 9 bases between the two germline ends. The CDR3: CASSLGVSLNTEAFF. The CDR3 DNA sequence: TGTGCCAGCAGTTTAGGAGTGAGCCTGAACACTGAAGCTTTCTTT.

In its sample, this clonotype was seen a few times. The genes are TRBV24-1 and TRBJ2-2, with D maybe TRBD1 (6 bases). V was cut by 5 bases and J by 1 base, with 10 bases left in between. The CDR3 runs 15 residues. Germline V gene sequence: CDR1 KGHDR, CDR2 SFDVKD. CDR3: CATSGVTGNTGELFF. Written as DNA, the CDR3 is TGTGCCACCAGTGGTGTGACAGGGAACACCGGGGAGCTGTTTTTT.

There are many counts of this clonotype. The rearrangement uses TRBV4-3 and TRBJ2-1; 7 bases agree with TRBD2. Germline CDR1 is LGHNA and CDR2 is YSLEER. V was clipped by 0 bases and J by 7 bases; unmatched bases: 12. This CDR3 region has 17 residues. CDR3 DNA sequence: TGCGCCAGCAGCCAAGATACTGGCGGGGGTTTATGGAATGAGCAGTTCTTC. It encodes CASSQDTGGGLWNEQFF.

V is TRBV5-6 and J is TRBJ2-5, with no clear D. V was shortened by 2 bases and J by 0 bases, with 8 bases between the two germline ends. In germline, CDR1 is SGHDT, CDR2 YYEEEE. The CDR3 sequence is 14 residues long. DNA for the CDR3: TGTGCCAGCAGCTTAGCTACATACCAAGAGACCCAGTACTTC. Its translation: CASSLATYQETQYF.